This TCR beta chain was profiled in a study of shared clonotypes between healthy human individuals. The study, taken as a whole, reports: The authors sampled blood alone, and tissue repertoires likely differ.

In the case of this clone: Its antigen is not known.

The naive CD8 fraction comprised CD45RO-negative cells positively selected for CCR7 and excluded terminally differentiated effector memory CD45RA+ cells. This CDR3 is built from 16 residues. The germline gives CDR1 SGDLS, CDR2 YYNGEE. V was pared by 3 bases and J by 2 bases, with 14 bases between. Evenly divided among several immunoSEQ plates was the genomic DNA of each subset. Profiled with immunoSEQ multiplex PCR; TCRdb holds only in-frame clones, not every one. The sample contains 450,000 to 700,000 clones, around 95% of which appear only once. The receptor was derived from a woman aged 30 to 39 in good health. The rearrangement joins TRBV9 to TRBJ1-4; TRBD1 is a possible D gene (5 bases). The sequencing sample was made of naive CD8+ T cells sorted from blood. CDR3 coding DNA: TGTGCCAGCAGCGGAGAACCGGGACGCACTAATGAAAAACTGTTTTTT. This gives the protein CASSGEPGRTNEKLFF.